This note documents a single T cell receptor (beta chain) sequence. The antigen remains unidentified. TCRdb used MiXCR to reprocess the 5' RACE reads, holding one entry per CDR3 protein. The data show under 800,000 distinct CDR3 sequences, 21% seen once. The data are from a study of identical twins. There are 15 residues in the CDR3. The germline V gene has CDR1 GTSNPN and CDR2 SVGIG (reference sequence). With 1 base removed from V and 1 base from J, the gap between germline ends came to 14 bases. Overall study findings and caveats: Insertion counts were lower in abundant cord blood beta clonotypes, a trend that memory repertoires did not show.

Another study also made use of these data, one on T cells expressing NK-cell markers.

The chain recombines TRBV30 with TRBJ2-7, with TRBD2 as a possible D gene (6 bases). The sequenced material came from PBMCs. The receptor's source is a woman aged 18-29 years in good health. The CDR3 spells CAWSAGRGESYEQYF. DNA for the CDR3: TGTGCCTGGAGTGCCGGGCGCGGGGAATCCTACGAGCAGTACTTC. Complete variable domain (other parts from reference TRBV30 and TRBJ2-7): SQTIHQWPATLVQPVGSPLSLECTVEGTSNPNLYWYRQAAGRGLQLLFYSVGIGQISSEVPQNLSASRPQDRQFILSSKKLLLSDSGFYLCAWSAGRGESYEQYFGPGTRLTVT.